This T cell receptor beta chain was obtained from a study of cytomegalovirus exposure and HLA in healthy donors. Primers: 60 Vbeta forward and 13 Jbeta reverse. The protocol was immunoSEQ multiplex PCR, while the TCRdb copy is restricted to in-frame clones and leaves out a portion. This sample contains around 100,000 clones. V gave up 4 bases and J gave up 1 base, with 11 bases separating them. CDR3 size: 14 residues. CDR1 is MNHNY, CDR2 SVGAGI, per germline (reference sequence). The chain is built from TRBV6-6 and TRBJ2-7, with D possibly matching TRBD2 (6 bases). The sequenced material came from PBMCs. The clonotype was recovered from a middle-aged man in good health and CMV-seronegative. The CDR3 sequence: CASSSRLESYEQYF. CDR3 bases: TGTGCCAGCAGTTCACGACTAGAGTCCTACGAGCAGTACTTC.